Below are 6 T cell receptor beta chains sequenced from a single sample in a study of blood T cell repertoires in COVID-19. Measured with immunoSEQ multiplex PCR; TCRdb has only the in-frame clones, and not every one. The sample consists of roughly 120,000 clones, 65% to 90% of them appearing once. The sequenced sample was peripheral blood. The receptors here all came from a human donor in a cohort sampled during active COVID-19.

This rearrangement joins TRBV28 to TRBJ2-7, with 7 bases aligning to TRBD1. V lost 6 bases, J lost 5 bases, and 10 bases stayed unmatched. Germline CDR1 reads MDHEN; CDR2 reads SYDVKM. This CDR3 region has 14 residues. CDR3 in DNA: TGTGCCAGCAGCTCGACAGGGCAAGGAGACGAGCAGTACTTC. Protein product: CASSSTGQGDEQYF.

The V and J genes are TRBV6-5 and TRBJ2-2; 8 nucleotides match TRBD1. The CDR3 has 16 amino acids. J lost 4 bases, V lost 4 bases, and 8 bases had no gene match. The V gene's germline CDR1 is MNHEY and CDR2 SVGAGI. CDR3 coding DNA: TGTGCCAGCAGTTTCTCGGACAGGGCGGGCACCGGGGAGCTGTTTTTT. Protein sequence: CASSFSDRAGTGELFF.

This CDR3 is CALRDRDTEAFF. CDR3 nucleotide sequence: TGCGCCCTTAGAGACCGGGACACTGAAGCTTTCTTT. The chain recombines TRBV10-1 with TRBJ1-1; no definite D call. The germline gives CDR1 WNHNN, CDR2 SYGVQD (reference sequence). The length of the CDR3 is 12 residues. Trimming took 11 bases from V and 3 from J, leaving 13 bases between them.

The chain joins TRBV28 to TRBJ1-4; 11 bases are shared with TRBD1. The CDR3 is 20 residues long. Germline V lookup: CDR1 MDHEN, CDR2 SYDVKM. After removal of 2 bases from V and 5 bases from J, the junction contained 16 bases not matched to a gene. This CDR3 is CASSLTSGGQGGLKNEKLFF. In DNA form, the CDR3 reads TGTGCCAGCAGTTTAACGTCCGGGGGACAGGGGGGACTAAAAAATGAAAAACTGTTTTTT.

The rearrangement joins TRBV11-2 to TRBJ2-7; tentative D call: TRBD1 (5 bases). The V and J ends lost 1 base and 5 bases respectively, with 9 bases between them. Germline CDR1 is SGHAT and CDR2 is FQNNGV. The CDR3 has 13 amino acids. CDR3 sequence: CASSLGQYNEQYF. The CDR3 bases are TGTGCCAGCAGCTTAGGACAGTATAACGAGCAGTACTTC. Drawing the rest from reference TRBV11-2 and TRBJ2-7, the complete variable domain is EAGVAQSPRYKIIEKRQSVAFWCNPISGHATLYWYQQILGQGPKLLIQFQNNGVVDDSQLPKDRFSAERLKGVDSTLKIQPAKLEDSAVYLCASSLGQYNEQYFGPGTRLTVT.

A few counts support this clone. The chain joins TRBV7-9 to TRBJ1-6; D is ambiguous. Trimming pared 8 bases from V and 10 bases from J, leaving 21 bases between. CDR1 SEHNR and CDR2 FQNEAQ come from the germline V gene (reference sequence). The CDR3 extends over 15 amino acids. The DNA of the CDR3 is TGTGCCAGCGACTCACTGGAGAAGGGAGGGTCACCCCTCCACTTT. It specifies CASDSLEKGGSPLHF.